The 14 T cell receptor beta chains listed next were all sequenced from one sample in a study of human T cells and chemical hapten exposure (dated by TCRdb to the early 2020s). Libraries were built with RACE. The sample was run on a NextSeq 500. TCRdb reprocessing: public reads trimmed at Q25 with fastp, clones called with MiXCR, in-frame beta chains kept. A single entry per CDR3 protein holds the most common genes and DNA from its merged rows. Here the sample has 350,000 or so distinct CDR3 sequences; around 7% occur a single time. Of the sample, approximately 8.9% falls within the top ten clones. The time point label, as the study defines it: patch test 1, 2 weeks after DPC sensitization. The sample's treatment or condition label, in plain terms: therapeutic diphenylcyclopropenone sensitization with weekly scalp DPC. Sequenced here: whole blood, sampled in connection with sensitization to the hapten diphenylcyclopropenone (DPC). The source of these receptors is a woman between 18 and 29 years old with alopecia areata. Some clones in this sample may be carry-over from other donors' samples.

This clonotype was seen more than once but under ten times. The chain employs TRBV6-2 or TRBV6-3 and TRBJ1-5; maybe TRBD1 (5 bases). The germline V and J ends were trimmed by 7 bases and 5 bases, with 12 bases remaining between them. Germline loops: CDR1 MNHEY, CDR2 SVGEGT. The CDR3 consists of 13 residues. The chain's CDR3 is CASTPGGYQPQHF. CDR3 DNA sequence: TGTGCCAGCACCCCCGGGGGTTATCAGCCCCAGCATTTT.

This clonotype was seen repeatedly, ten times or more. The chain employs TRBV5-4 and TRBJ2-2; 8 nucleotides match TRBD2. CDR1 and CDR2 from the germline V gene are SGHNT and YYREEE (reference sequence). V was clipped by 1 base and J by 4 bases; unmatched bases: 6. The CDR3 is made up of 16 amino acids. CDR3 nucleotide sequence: TGTGCCAGCAGCTTGCCCCAGCGGGGGTCCACCGGGGAGCTGTTTTTT. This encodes CASSLPQRGSTGELFF.

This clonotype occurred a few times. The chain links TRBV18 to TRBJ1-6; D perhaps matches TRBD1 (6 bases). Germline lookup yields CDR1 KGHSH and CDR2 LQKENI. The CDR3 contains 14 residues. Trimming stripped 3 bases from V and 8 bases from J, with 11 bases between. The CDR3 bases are TGTGCCAGCTCACCTGGACAGTATGATTCACCCCTCCACTTT. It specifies CASSPGQYDSPLHF.

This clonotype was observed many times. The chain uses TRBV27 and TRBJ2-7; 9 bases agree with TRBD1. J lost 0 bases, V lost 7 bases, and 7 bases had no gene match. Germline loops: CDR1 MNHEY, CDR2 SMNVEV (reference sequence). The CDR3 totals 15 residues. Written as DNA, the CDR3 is TGTGCCAGCACCGCCACAGGGGGCAGCTCCTACGAGCAGTACTTC. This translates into CASTATGGSSYEQYF.

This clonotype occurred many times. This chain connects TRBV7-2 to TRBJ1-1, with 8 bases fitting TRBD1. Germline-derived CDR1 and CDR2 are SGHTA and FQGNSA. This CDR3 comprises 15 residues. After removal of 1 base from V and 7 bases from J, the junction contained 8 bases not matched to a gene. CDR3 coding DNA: TGTGCCAGCAGCTTAGAGGTTGGGACAGGATATGAAGCTTTCTTT. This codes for CASSLEVGTGYEAFF.

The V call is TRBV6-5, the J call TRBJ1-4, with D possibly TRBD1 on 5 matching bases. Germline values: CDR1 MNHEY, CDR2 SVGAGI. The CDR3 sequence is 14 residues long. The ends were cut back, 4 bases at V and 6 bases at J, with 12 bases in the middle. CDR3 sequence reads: CASSFLKGHEKLFF. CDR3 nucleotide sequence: TGTGCCAGCAGTTTCTTGAAGGGGCATGAAAAACTGTTTTTT.

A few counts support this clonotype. The CDR3 protein is CASSYLGGSGDTTYNEQFF. The CDR3 DNA follows: TGTGCCAGCAGCTACCTCGGGGGTAGCGGGGATACCACGTACAATGAGCAGTTCTTC. The V and J genes are TRBV11-2 and TRBJ2-1; TRBD2 aligns across 8 bases. Germline CDR1 is SGHAT and CDR2 is FQNNGV. V lost 4 bases and J lost 4; bases outside the gene matches: 18. The CDR3 sequence is 19 residues long. Full variable domain (outside the CDR3, taken from reference TRBV11-2 and TRBJ2-1): EAGVAQSPRYKIIEKRQSVAFWCNPISGHATLYWYQQILGQGPKLLIQFQNNGVVDDSQLPKDRFSAERLKGVDSTLKIQPAKLEDSAVYLCASSYLGGSGDTTYNEQFFGPGTRLTVL.

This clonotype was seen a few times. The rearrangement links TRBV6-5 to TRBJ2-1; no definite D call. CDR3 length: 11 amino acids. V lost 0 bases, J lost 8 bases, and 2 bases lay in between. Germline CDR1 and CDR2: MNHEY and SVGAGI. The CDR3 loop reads CASSYSDEQFF. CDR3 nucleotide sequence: TGTGCCAGCAGTTACTCGGATGAGCAGTTCTTC.

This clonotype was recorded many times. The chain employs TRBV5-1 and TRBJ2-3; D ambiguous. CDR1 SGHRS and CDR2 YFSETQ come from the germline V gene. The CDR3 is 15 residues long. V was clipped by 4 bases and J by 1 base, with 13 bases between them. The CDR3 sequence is CASSRGYPGTDTQYF. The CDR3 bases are TGCGCCAGCAGCCGAGGCTATCCGGGCACAGATACGCAGTATTTT.

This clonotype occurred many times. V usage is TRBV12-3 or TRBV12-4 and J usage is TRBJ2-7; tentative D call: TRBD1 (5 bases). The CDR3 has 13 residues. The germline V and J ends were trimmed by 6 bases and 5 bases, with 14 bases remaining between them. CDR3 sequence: CASRPGGANEQYF. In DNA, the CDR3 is TGTGCCAGCAGACCCGGTGGGGCGAACGAGCAGTACTTC.

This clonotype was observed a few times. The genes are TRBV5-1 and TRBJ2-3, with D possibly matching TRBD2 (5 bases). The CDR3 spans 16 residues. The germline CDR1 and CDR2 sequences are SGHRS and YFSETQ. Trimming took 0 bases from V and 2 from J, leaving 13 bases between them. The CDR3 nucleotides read TGCGCCAGCAGCTTGGACGCTACTAGGCCCACAGATACGCAGTATTTT. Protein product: CASSLDATRPTDTQYF.

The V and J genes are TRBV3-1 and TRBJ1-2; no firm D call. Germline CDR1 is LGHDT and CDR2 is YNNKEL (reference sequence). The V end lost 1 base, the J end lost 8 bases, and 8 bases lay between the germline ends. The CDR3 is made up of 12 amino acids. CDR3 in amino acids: CASSQAVWGYTF. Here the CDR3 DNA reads TGTGCCAGCAGCCAAGCAGTATGGGGCTACACCTTC.

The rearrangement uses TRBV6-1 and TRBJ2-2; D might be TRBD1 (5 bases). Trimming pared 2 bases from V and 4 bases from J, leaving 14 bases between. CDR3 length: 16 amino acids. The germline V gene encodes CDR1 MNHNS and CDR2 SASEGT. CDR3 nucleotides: TGTGCCAGCAGTGAATCCGCAGGGAAGGTCACCGGGGAGCTGTTTTTT. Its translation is CASSESAGKVTGELFF.

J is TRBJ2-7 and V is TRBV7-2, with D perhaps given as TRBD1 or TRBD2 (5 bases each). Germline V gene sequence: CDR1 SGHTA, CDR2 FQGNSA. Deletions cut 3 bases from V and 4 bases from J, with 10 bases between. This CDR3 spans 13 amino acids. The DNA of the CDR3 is TGTGCCAGCAGCTTGGGGGAATCATACGAGCAGTACTTC. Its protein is CASSLGESYEQYF.